This T cell receptor beta chain is drawn from a study of CD8+ T cells in alopecia areata. Whole-study context: Treated individuals took tofacitinib by mouth, 5 to 10 mg twice daily.

This clone has only a few counts. Antigen unknown. Points from the study as a whole: Normal skin's resident alphabeta T cells are also sequenced in scalp samples. Against the mouse data, patients shared TCRs less clearly, possibly for HLA reasons. An increase in clonality over normal scalp was evident in lesional scalp, especially alopecia totalis/universalis.

Per germline, CDR1 SGHAT and CDR2 FQNNGV. The trim removed 5 bases at V and 9 bases at J, leaving 12 bases unmatched. This CDR3 has 15 amino acids. In each case, RNA was isolated and then reverse transcribed into cDNA as the sequencing template. Clones were sequenced by immunoSEQ multiplex PCR, and TCRdb holds only the in-frame ones, with some missing. The table shows some 99,000 clones, with about 40% occurring only once. The sequenced sample consisted of CD4+ T cells sorted from blood. This clonotype originated in a human donor with alopecia areata. The chain joins TRBV11-2 to TRBJ2-1; TRBD1 agrees at 8 bases. In DNA, the CDR3 is TGTGCCAGCAGCGGGGACAGGTTTAATAGCGGTGAGCAGTTCTTC. Translated, it gives CASSGDRFNSGEQFF. The full variable domain, rest sourced from reference TRBV11-2 and TRBJ2-1, is EAGVAQSPRYKIIEKRQSVAFWCNPISGHATLYWYQQILGQGPKLLIQFQNNGVVDDSQLPKDRFSAERLKGVDSTLKIQPAKLEDSAVYLCASSGDRFNSGEQFFGPGTRLTVL.